This T cell receptor beta chain was captured in a study of cytomegalovirus exposure and HLA in healthy donors. General study points: Reported performance of the classifier showed diagnosis of cytomegalovirus status with high specificity and sensitivity. Later on, an analysis tied over 15,000 TCR beta sequences to HLA alleles at 0.05 false discovery rate.

The PCR contained 60 Vbeta and 13 Jbeta primers. Original data processing: Roughly 10 million shared chains were among approximately 80 million unique TCR beta chains counted in a later analysis. Only in-frame clones appear in the TCRdb table, and some are missing; sequencing was by immunoSEQ multiplex PCR. The DNA gave D and trimming, while V, J and clone size come from that table. The data contain 60,000 to 70,000 clones, 65% to 80% of them singletons. This clone was recorded once. Its antigen remains unidentified. Looked up from germline, CDR1 is SGDLS and CDR2 is YYNGEE. CDR3 size: 15 residues. The ends lost 4 bases at V and 4 bases at J; junction bases unmatched: 9.

Source material: PBMCs. This clonotype was obtained from a man between 35 and 55 years old in good health and CMV-seropositive. This chain connects TRBV9 to TRBJ2-3, with TRBD2 identical over 7 bases. The CDR3 reads CASSPGGGISDTQYF. The CDR3 DNA reads TGTGCCAGCAGCCCAGGCGGGGGTATTTCAGATACGCAGTATTTT.